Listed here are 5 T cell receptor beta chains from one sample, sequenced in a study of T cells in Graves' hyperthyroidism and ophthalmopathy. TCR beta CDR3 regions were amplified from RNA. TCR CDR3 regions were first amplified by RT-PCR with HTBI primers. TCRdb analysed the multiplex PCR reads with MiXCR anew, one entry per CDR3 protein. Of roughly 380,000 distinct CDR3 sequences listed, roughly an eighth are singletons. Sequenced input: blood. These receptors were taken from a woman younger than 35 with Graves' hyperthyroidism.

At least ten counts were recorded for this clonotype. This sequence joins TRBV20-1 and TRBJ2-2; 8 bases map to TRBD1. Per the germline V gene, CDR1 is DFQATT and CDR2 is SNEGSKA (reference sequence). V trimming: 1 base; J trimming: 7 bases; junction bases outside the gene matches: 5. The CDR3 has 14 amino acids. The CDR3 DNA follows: TGCAGTGCTAGAGGGGGACAGGATAACGGGGAGCTGTTTTTT. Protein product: CSARGGQDNGELFF.

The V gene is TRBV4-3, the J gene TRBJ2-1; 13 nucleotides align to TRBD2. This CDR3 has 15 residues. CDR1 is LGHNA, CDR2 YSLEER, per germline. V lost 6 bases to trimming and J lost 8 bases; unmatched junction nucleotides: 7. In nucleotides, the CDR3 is TGCGCCAGCAGACTAGCGGGAGGGGCTGCGGATGAGCAGTTCTTC. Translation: CASRLAGGAADEQFF.

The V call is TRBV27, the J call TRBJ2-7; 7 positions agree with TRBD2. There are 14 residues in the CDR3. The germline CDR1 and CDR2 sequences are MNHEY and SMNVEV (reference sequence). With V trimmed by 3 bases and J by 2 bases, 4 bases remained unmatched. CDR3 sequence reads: CASSFGSGTYEQYF. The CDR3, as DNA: TGTGCCAGCAGTTTCGGGAGCGGGACCTACGAGCAGTACTTC.

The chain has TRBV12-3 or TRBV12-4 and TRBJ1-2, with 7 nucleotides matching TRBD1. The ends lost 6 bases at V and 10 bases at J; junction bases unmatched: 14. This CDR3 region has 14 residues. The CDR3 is CASSRGVTGSDYTF. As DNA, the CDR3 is TGTGCCAGCAGCCGGGGGGTGACAGGGTCAGACTACACCTTC.

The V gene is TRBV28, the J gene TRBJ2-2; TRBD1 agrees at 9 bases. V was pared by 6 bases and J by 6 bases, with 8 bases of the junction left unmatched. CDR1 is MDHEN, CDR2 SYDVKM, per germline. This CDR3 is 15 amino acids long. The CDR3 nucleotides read TGTGCCAGCAGCCTGGACAGGGGAGGATCCGGGGAGCTGTTTTTT. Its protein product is CASSLDRGGSGELFF.